This record looks at one TCR beta chain sequence and its context. Assay: immunoSEQ multiplex PCR; the TCRdb copy retains only in-frame clones and omits some. The table includes some 120,000 clones, about 96% detected once. V lost 3 bases and J lost 2; bases outside the gene matches: 12. Germline V gives CDR1 SGHNT, CDR2 YYREEE (reference sequence). The CDR3 is 18 amino acids. The data derive from a study of T cell changes during pregnancy in multiple sclerosis. Source: peripheral blood, taken after pregnancy. The chain is built from TRBV5-4 and TRBJ2-2; 8 bases agree with TRBD2. This TCR derives from a female donor with multiple sclerosis, enrolled in a pregnancy study. CDR3 residues: CASSYGIIAGTNTGELFF. As DNA, the CDR3 is TGTGCCAGCAGCTACGGCATAATAGCGGGGACTAACACCGGGGAGCTGTTTTTT.